Each of the 2 T cell receptor beta chains below was sequenced from the same sample in a study of cytomegalovirus exposure and HLA in healthy donors. In the PCR, 60 Vbeta and 13 Jbeta primers were used. Some clones are missing from TCRdb's copy, which holds only in-frame ones; the method was immunoSEQ multiplex PCR. The sample carries about 160,000 clones, approximately 67% recorded once. The sequencing input was PBMCs. The receptors come from a woman between 18 and 29 years old in good health and CMV-seropositive.

The chain links TRBV7-2 to TRBJ1-6, with D unresolved. CDR3 length: 14 residues. CDR1 is SGHTA, CDR2 FQGNSA, per germline. Trimming cost V 6 bases and J 6 bases, with 12 bases left between them. The CDR3 loop is CASRTPGSNSPLHF. CDR3 DNA sequence: TGTGCCAGCAGAACCCCGGGGAGTAATTCACCCCTCCACTTT.

The rearrangement uses TRBV21-1 and TRBJ2-7; the DNA was not compared with TRBD1, the D call given in the table. TRBV21-1 is a pseudogene locus. The CDR3 has 14 residues. DNA of the CDR3: TGTGCCAGCAGCAGGGACATTCTCCCCTACGAGCAGTACTTC. Its protein is CASSRDILPYEQYF.